This TCR beta chain appears in the sequencing data of a study of brain metastases from non-small cell lung cancer. General observations from the study: Brain metastases shared most TCR repertoire with primaries, with sparse T cells. In over 55% of brain metastases, T-cell clones were expanded compared with matched primary tumors. T-cell infiltration was lower in brain metastases than primaries (P < 0.001).

Germline V gives CDR1 KGHSH, CDR2 LQKENI. V was trimmed by 1 base and J by 0 bases, leaving 3 bases between them. CDR3 length: 13 amino acids. The assay was immunoSEQ multiplex PCR, and TCRdb's table has in-frame clones only and misses some. There are approximately 3,300 clones in the sample; 70% to 90% occur only once, and around 7% lies in the top ten. To note about this clone: Its cognate antigen is unknown.

This clonotype was sampled from a donor at least 40 years old with non-small cell lung cancer. The sample taken for sequencing was primary lung tumor tissue. The rearrangement joins TRBV18 to TRBJ1-1; no firm D call. CDR3 sequence reads: CASSPLMNTEAFF. CDR3 DNA sequence: TGTGCCAGCTCACCACTTATGAACACTGAAGCTTTCTTT.